Below are 32 T cell receptor beta chains sequenced from a single sample in a study of vaccination effects on CD4 cells after COVID-19. These TCRs are of unknown antigen specificity. TCRdb keeps only in-frame clones here, not all; method: immunoSEQ multiplex PCR. The repertoire holds roughly 33,000 clones, with around 74% as singletons. Culture proceeded for 10 days, and CD4+ T cells were then isolated. Between March and December 2020, the person had a SARS-CoV-2 infection that PCR confirmed. All study participants received two doses of BNT162b2 or mRNA-1273 vaccine. The sample in question was CD4+ T cells from PBMCs cultured without peptide, obtained after COVID-19 vaccination. These receptors were obtained from a human donor who had a prior SARS-CoV-2 infection.

The chain carries TRBV7-8 and TRBJ2-2; D is unresolved. V lost 7 bases and J 5 bases, leaving 17 bases between the germline ends. CDR1 and CDR2 from the germline V gene are SGHVS and FQNEAQ. The CDR3 consists of 15 residues. The CDR3 DNA sequence: TGTGCCAGCATCCGCGGAAAAGGAGAGACCGGGGAGCTGTTTTTT. This encodes CASIRGKGETGELFF.

The chain carries TRBV4-2 and TRBJ2-7, with D tentatively TRBD2 (6 bases). Trimming shortened V by 1 base and J by 1 base, and 14 bases separated the two germline ends. The CDR3 length is 16 residues. The V gene's germline CDR1 is LGHNA and CDR2 YNFKEQ. CDR3 in DNA: TGTGCCAGCAGCCAAGTAGCGGATGAAACATCCTACGAGCAGTACTTC. Translated: CASSQVADETSYEQYF.

This sequence joins TRBV5-1 and TRBJ2-5; 7 bases fit TRBD2. The CDR3 length is 14 residues. Trimming took 4 bases from V and 2 from J; bases not matched to a gene: 5. Germline CDR1 and CDR2: SGHRS and YFSETQ. CDR3 sequence reads: CASSVLAVQETQYF. The CDR3 bases are TGCGCCAGCAGCGTCCTAGCGGTACAAGAGACCCAGTACTTC. The full variable domain, in which reference TRBV5-1 and TRBJ2-5 provide the parts outside the CDR3, is KAGVTQTPRYLIKTRGQQVTLSCSPISGHRSVSWYQQTPGQGLQFLFEYFSETQRNKGNFPGRFSGRQFSNSRSEMNVSTLELGDSALYLCASSVLAVQETQYFGPGTRLLVL.

This clone was recorded a few times. The chain uses TRBV5-4 and TRBJ1-2; 7 bases agree with TRBD1. In germline, CDR1 is SGHNT, CDR2 YYREEE (reference sequence). The V gene end was trimmed by 3 bases and the J gene end by 1 base; junction bases not matched to a gene: 12. The CDR3 is 17 residues long. The CDR3 DNA is TGTGCCAGCAGCTCTTGGGGACAGCAGCCTTTTAACTATGGCTACACCTTC. Translation: CASSSWGQQPFNYGYTF.

A remark on this clone: A much larger clone sits a single nucleotide away, making a read error possible. The chain combines TRBV12-5 with TRBJ2-7, with 9 bases that match TRBD1. V dropped 5 bases and J dropped 5; count of bases not matched to a gene: 7. The length of the CDR3 is 14 residues. CDR1 and CDR2 from the germline V gene are LGHNT and FRNRAP. This chain's CDR3 is CASGTGDRDHEQYF. The CDR3 nucleotides read TGTGCTAGTGGTACTGGGGACAGGGACCACGAGCAGTACTTC.

The V call is TRBV5-1, the J call TRBJ2-2; D is uncertain. The V gene's germline CDR1 is SGHRS and CDR2 YFSETQ. The CDR3 has 14 amino acids. Trimming stripped 0 bases from V and 0 bases from J, with 3 bases between. CDR3 sequence: CASSLATNTGELFF. Written as DNA, the CDR3 is TGCGCCAGCAGCTTGGCGACGAACACCGGGGAGCTGTTTTTT.

CDR3 amino acids: CASAGTGIGYEQYF. The CDR3 DNA reads TGTGCCAGCGCTGGGACAGGGATCGGGTACGAGCAGTACTTC. The chain has TRBV7-2 and TRBJ2-7, with 9 bases lining up with TRBD1. Germline CDR1 SGHTA, CDR2 FQGNSA. The CDR3 is 14 residues long. The J segment lost 4 bases and the V segment lost 8 bases, leaving 9 bases of the junction unmatched.

The table lists this clone with a few counts. The rearrangement uses TRBV7-2 and TRBJ1-4; D not resolved. In germline, CDR1 is SGHTA, CDR2 FQGNSA. The CDR3 length is 12 residues. Between the trimmed V and J ends, which lost 1 base and 6 bases, there was a span of 3 bases. CDR3 loop: CASSLEHEKLFF. CDR3 DNA sequence: TGTGCCAGCAGCTTAGAGCATGAAAAACTGTTTTTT.

This clone was counted a few times. This rearrangement joins TRBV7-3 to TRBJ2-2; no clear D gene. Germline CDR1 is SGHTA and CDR2 is FQGTGA. Trimming cost V 3 bases and J 5 bases, with 4 bases left between them. The CDR3 has 12 amino acids. This CDR3 reads CASSLDTGELFF. The CDR3 DNA sequence: TGTGCCAGCAGCTTGGATACCGGGGAGCTGTTTTTT.

V is TRBV25-1 and J is TRBJ2-3; TRBD2 aligns across 7 bases. V trimming: 1 base; J trimming: 6 bases; junction bases outside the gene matches: 4. The CDR3 covers 14 residues. Germline CDR1 is MGHDK and CDR2 is SYGVNS. CDR3 amino acids: CASSESSGDDTQYF. The CDR3 DNA follows: TGTGCCAGCAGTGAATCCAGCGGGGATGATACGCAGTATTTT. Filled out from reference TRBV25-1 and TRBJ2-3, the complete variable domain reads EADIYQTPRYLVIGTGKKITLECSQTMGHDKMYWYQQDPGMELHLIHYSYGVNSTEKGDLSSESTVSRIRTEHFPLTLESARPSHTSQYLCASSESSGDDTQYFGPGTRLTVL.

V gene TRBV7-3 combines with J gene TRBJ2-3; 7 nucleotides line up with TRBD1. Germline CDR1 SGHTA, CDR2 FQGTGA. V lost 4 bases and J lost 1; bases outside the gene matches: 5. The CDR3 consists of 15 residues. The CDR3 reads CASSSTGLGTDTQYF. The CDR3 region has the DNA TGTGCCAGCAGCTCGACAGGGTTGGGCACAGATACGCAGTATTTT.

The chain recombines TRBV15 with TRBJ1-6; D ambiguous. Germline lookup yields CDR1 LNHNV and CDR2 YYDKDF (reference sequence). V dropped 2 bases and J dropped 8 bases, with 4 bases sitting between them. The CDR3 is 12 amino acids. The CDR3 nucleotides are TGTGCCACCAGCAGACGGCATTCACCCCTCCACTTT. Translated: CATSRRHSPLHF.

The V call is TRBV5-1, the J call TRBJ2-1; unclear D gene. The V end was cut by 5 bases, the J end by 2 bases, with 8 bases between. The germline V gene has CDR1 SGHRS and CDR2 YFSETQ. The CDR3 sequence is 13 residues long. CDR3 sequence (DNA): TGCGCCAGCAGTGGGGTGGCCTACAATGAGCAGTTCTTC. Its translation is CASSGVAYNEQFF.

The chain has TRBV7-8 and TRBJ2-1; 9 bases line up with TRBD2. Germline CDR1 and CDR2: SGHVS and FQNEAQ. With 5 bases clipped from V and 6 bases from J, the junction kept 8 bases outside the gene matches. CDR3 size: 15 residues. In nucleotides, the CDR3 is TGTGCCAGCAGCCGGGGGACTAGCAGGGGCAATGAGCAGTTCTTC. This encodes CASSRGTSRGNEQFF.

Only one count was recorded for this clone. V usage is TRBV7-9 and J usage is TRBJ1-2; D is possibly TRBD1 (6 bases). The CDR3 is 15 residues long. Deletions cut 3 bases from V and 3 bases from J, with 14 bases between. The germline V gene encodes CDR1 SEHNR and CDR2 FQNEAQ (reference sequence). CDR3 amino acids: CASSFGQGLHYGYTF. CDR3 coding DNA: TGTGCCAGCAGCTTTGGGCAGGGGCTACACTATGGCTACACCTTC.

On this clone: Other DNA sequences in the same sample also yield this CDR3. The chain uses TRBV4-1 and TRBJ1-5; no clear D. The germline CDR1 and CDR2 sequences are MGHRA and YSYEKL. Trimming took off 0 bases at V and 5 bases at J, with 5 bases between the two ends. The CDR3 has 13 amino acids. Here the CDR3 DNA reads TGCGCCAGCAGCCAAGAGAGGGATCAGCCCCAGCATTTT. Amino acid sequence: CASSQERDQPQHF.

V and J are TRBV28 and TRBJ1-2, with 7 positions matching TRBD1. V lost 5 bases to trimming and J lost 1 base; unmatched junction nucleotides: 7. The CDR3 contains 15 residues. In germline, CDR1 is MDHEN, CDR2 SYDVKM. The CDR3 sequence is CASSLGQADNYGYTF. The CDR3 DNA reads as TGTGCCAGCAGTCTCGGACAGGCAGATAACTATGGCTACACCTTC.

The chain combines TRBV2 with TRBJ1-1; perhaps TRBD1 as D (6 bases). Looked up from germline, CDR1 is SNHLY and CDR2 is FYNNEI. V shed 7 bases and J shed 0 bases, with 9 bases lying between them. CDR3 size: 13 residues. The DNA of the CDR3 is TGTGCCAGCAAAGGACAGATGAACACTGAAGCTTTCTTT. It codes for CASKGQMNTEAFF.

This chain links TRBV2 with TRBJ2-5; D is unclear. V was trimmed by 2 bases and J by 12 bases, leaving 10 bases between them. CDR3 size: 11 residues. Germline assignment: CDR1 SNHLY and CDR2 FYNNEI. The CDR3 region is CASSERTYEYF. The CDR3, as DNA: TGTGCCAGCAGTGAAAGGACCTATGAGTACTTC.

The genes are TRBV6-2 or TRBV6-3 and TRBJ2-7; 9 bases map to TRBD1. This CDR3 spans 16 amino acids. Losses at the gene ends were 3 bases for V and 13 bases for J; bases not matched to a gene: 19. Germline values: CDR1 MNHEY, CDR2 SVGEGT. This chain's CDR3 is CASSYFPRGQGLRRYF. The CDR3, as DNA: TGTGCCAGCAGTTATTTCCCCCGGGGACAGGGATTGAGAAGATACTTC.

V and J are TRBV10-3 and TRBJ2-1, with a tentative D call TRBD1 (5 bases). Trimming pared 3 bases from V and 5 bases from J, leaving 14 bases between. In germline, CDR1 is ENHRY, CDR2 SYGVKD. CDR3 size: 15 residues. CDR3 in DNA: TGTGCCATCAGTGACTCTTGGACACAGGACAATGAGCAGTTCTTC. Protein: CAISDSWTQDNEQFF.

This sequence joins TRBV5-6 and TRBJ1-6; 8 nucleotides align to TRBD1. The ends lost 4 bases at V and 6 bases at J; junction bases unmatched: 6. The CDR3 sequence is 15 residues long. From germline, CDR1 is SGHDT and CDR2 YYEEEE. CDR3 sequence: CASSGRTGFNSPLHF. As DNA, the CDR3 is TGTGCCAGCAGCGGGAGGACAGGGTTTAATTCACCCCTCCACTTT.

The J gene is TRBJ1-3, the V gene TRBV6-5; D unresolved. The CDR3 is made up of 16 amino acids. Germline-derived CDR1 and CDR2 are MNHEY and SVGAGI. Trimming took off 3 bases at V and 4 bases at J, with 16 bases between the two ends. This chain's CDR3 is CASSYNVPAGGNTIYF. In nucleotides, the CDR3 is TGTGCCAGCAGTTATAATGTTCCCGCGGGGGGAAACACCATATATTTT.

V is TRBV20-1 and J is TRBJ2-3; D uncertain. CDR3 size: 10 residues. Between the trimmed V and J ends, which lost 7 bases and 8 bases, there was a span of 10 bases. CDR1 DFQATT and CDR2 SNEGSKA come from the germline V gene (reference sequence). The CDR3 nucleotides read TGCAGTGTCTCGGGTAGTACGCAGTATTTT. Translated, it gives CSVSGSTQYF.

The V and J genes are TRBV20-1 and TRBJ2-1; D gene ambiguous. V dropped 3 bases and J dropped 5 bases, with 2 bases sitting between them. From germline, CDR1 is DFQATT and CDR2 SNEGSKA (reference sequence). This CDR3 region has 10 residues. CDR3 sequence (DNA): TGCAGTGCTAGGAACAATGAGCAGTTCTTC. Its translation is CSARNNEQFF.

This clone was seen a few times. The chain is built from TRBV5-4 and TRBJ2-7; the match to TRBD1 covers 8 bases. Trimming took 2 bases from V and 4 from J; bases not matched to a gene: 5. The CDR3 is 14 amino acids. Germline values: CDR1 SGHNT, CDR2 YYREEE (reference sequence). The CDR3 loop reads CASSFNTGGYEQYF. The CDR3 bases are TGTGCCAGCAGCTTTAACACAGGGGGATACGAGCAGTACTTC.

J is TRBJ1-1 and V is TRBV6-6; 11 positions agree with TRBD1. Losses at the gene ends were 4 bases for V and 5 bases for J; bases not matched to a gene: 3. Germline V CDR1 and CDR2: MNHNY, SVGAGI (reference sequence). CDR3 length equals 14 residues. Here the CDR3 reads CASSSDRGLTEAFF. In DNA, the CDR3 is TGTGCCAGCAGTTCGGACAGGGGGCTTACTGAAGCTTTCTTT.

The chain combines TRBV30 with TRBJ2-7; D perhaps matches TRBD2 (5 bases). This CDR3 spans 13 amino acids. CDR1 is GTSNPN and CDR2 is SVGIG in the germline V gene (reference sequence). Trimming shortened V by 0 bases and J by 7 bases, and 13 bases separated the two germline ends. The CDR3 here is CAWSVPGFEEQYF. In DNA, the CDR3 is TGTGCCTGGAGTGTACCGGGGTTTGAGGAGCAGTACTTC.

The chain couples TRBV21-1 to TRBJ1-5. TRBV21-1 is assigned pseudogene status. There are 15 residues in the CDR3. The CDR3 bases are TGTGCCAGCAGCAAAGAGGGCGGGCGGAATCAGCCCCAGCATTTT. Protein product: CASSKEGGRNQPQHF.

This chain's CDR3 is CASSLGTGIFKPQHF. The DNA for the CDR3 is TGTGCCAGCAGTCTAGGGACAGGGATTTTCAAGCCCCAGCATTTT. The gene calls are TRBV6-5 and TRBJ1-5, with 9 bases aligning to TRBD1. CDR1 and CDR2 from the germline V gene are MNHEY and SVGAGI. This CDR3 region has 15 residues. The junction had 10 bases not matched to a gene; V was cut back by 5 bases and J by 8 bases.

The chain employs TRBV5-6 and TRBJ1-2; the D is unclear. Deletions cut 4 bases from V and 8 bases from J, with 12 bases between. Germline V gene lookup returns CDR1 SGHDT and CDR2 YYEEEE. The CDR3 is 12 amino acids. CDR3 amino acids: CASSLKVGGYTF. The CDR3 nucleotides are TGTGCCAGCAGCCTCAAGGTTGGGGGCTACACCTTC. Complete variable domain (other parts from reference TRBV5-6 and TRBJ1-2): DAGVTQSPTHLIKTRGQQVTLRCSPKSGHDTVSWYQQALGQGPQFIFQYYEEEERQRGNFPDRFSGHQFPNYSSELNVNALLLGDSALYLCASSLKVGGYTFGSGTRLTVV.

The chain is built from TRBV7-2 and TRBJ2-7; D not certain. Trimming removed 5 bases from V and 5 bases from J, with 13 bases in between. Germline-derived CDR1 and CDR2 are SGHTA and FQGNSA. This CDR3 contains 13 residues. The CDR3 loop reads CASSTRGGNEQYF. The CDR3 nucleotides are TGTGCCAGCAGCACCAGAGGTGGGAACGAGCAGTACTTC.